The next 28 T cell receptor beta chains were all read from a single sample in a study of vaccination and CD4 T cells after COVID-19. The sample's treatment: approximately 9-day PBMC culture with coronavirus spike peptide pools or control peptides (ViraFEST assay). Unexposed donor CD4+ T cells predated the COVID-19 pandemic, collected 2011-2018. Sequence data for DNA of cultured CD4+ T cells were generated by the Oncomine TCR Beta short-read assay. A single record per CDR3 protein comes from TCRdb applying MiXCR to the PCR reads. This sample has around 6,800 distinct CDR3 sequences, with around 40% found just once. These receptors lack a known antigen. Material for sequencing was CD4+ T cells from blood, cultured in vitro. Source of these receptors: a human donor in good health.

In this sample, this clonotype turned up a few times. The rearrangement joins TRBV7-3 to TRBJ2-5, with 7 bases matching TRBD2. Germline lookup yields CDR1 SGHTA and CDR2 FQGTGA. This CDR3 has 14 amino acids. J lost 1 base, V lost 5 bases, and 4 bases had no gene match. The CDR3 DNA is TGTGCCAGCAGCCGGAGCGGGGCCCAAGAGACCCAGTACTTC. It is translated as CASSRSGAQETQYF.

The chain is built from TRBV27 and TRBJ2-6, with D possibly TRBD1 on 5 matching bases. V was trimmed by 4 bases and J by 2 bases, leaving 15 bases between them. The CDR3 extends over 17 amino acids. Germline assignment: CDR1 MNHEY and CDR2 SMNVEV (reference sequence). CDR3 DNA: TGTGCCAGCAGTTCTGAATGGGGCAGGCCTGGGGCCAACGTCCTGACTTTC. Protein sequence: CASSSEWGRPGANVLTF.

This rearrangement joins TRBV6-1 to TRBJ2-3; 11 bases fit TRBD1. The CDR3 is 15 amino acids. CDR1 and CDR2 from the germline V gene are MNHNS and SASEGT. V was pared by 4 bases and J by 1 base, with 1 base of the junction left unmatched. CDR3 nucleotides: TGTGCCAGCAGTGGGGGACAGGGGGGCACAGATACGCAGTATTTT. Its protein product is CASSGGQGGTDTQYF.

The sample holds a few counts of this clonotype. The chain combines TRBV5-6 with TRBJ1-2; TRBD1 matches 8 bases. The V and J ends lost 6 bases and 3 bases, in that order; junction bases with no gene match: 7. There are 14 residues in the CDR3. CDR1 SGHDT and CDR2 YYEEEE come from the germline V gene. CDR3 sequence (DNA): TGTGCCAGCACCGCAGACAGGGGCGACTATGGCTACACCTTC. It specifies CASTADRGDYGYTF.

This clonotype occurred a few times. This chain uses TRBV20-1 with TRBJ1-6; D gene ambiguous. There are 16 residues in the CDR3. The germline CDR1 and CDR2 sequences are DFQATT and SNEGSKA (reference sequence). V was pared by 1 base and J by 6 bases, with 16 bases between. CDR3 bases: TGCAGTGCTAGAGTTGAGGGAGGATTAGGTAATTCACCCCTCCACTTT. Its protein product is CSARVEGGLGNSPLHF.

J is TRBJ1-1 and V is TRBV20-1; D is ambiguous. V was trimmed by 2 bases and J by 2 bases, leaving 3 bases between them. Germline CDR1 is DFQATT and CDR2 is SNEGSKA (reference sequence). The CDR3 spans 11 residues. This CDR3 is CSARRNTEAFF. The CDR3 bases are TGCAGTGCTAGACGTAACACTGAAGCTTTCTTT.

This clonotype was counted a few times. The chain recombines TRBV10-3 with TRBJ1-6; D is unresolved. In germline, CDR1 is ENHRY, CDR2 SYGVKD. V lost 0 bases to trimming and J lost 11 bases, with 14 bases between them. This CDR3 region has 15 residues. The CDR3 DNA reads TGTGCCATCAGTGAGTCGACCGGAACAGTGGCACCCCTCCACTTT. Translating it yields CAISESTGTVAPLHF.

The V and J genes are TRBV5-1 and TRBJ1-2; 7 bases agree with TRBD1. In germline, CDR1 is SGHRS, CDR2 YFSETQ. The CDR3 consists of 14 residues. V shed 4 bases and J 6 bases; nucleotides not matched to a gene: 9. The CDR3, as DNA: TGCGCCAGCAGCGTTGACAGGGCTCAGCATGGCTACACCTTC. Its protein product is CASSVDRAQHGYTF.

The chain recombines TRBV29-1 with TRBJ2-7, with D perhaps TRBD1 or TRBD2 (5 bases each). Germline lookup yields CDR1 SQVTM and CDR2 ANQGSEA. V was cut by 4 bases and J by 2 bases, with 9 bases left in between. The CDR3 has 12 amino acids. CDR3 loop: CSVVTAAYEQYF. Written as DNA, the CDR3 is TGCAGCGTTGTGACAGCGGCCTACGAGCAGTACTTC.

The chain uses TRBV6-5 and TRBJ1-1; D call uncertain. Looked up from germline, CDR1 is MNHEY and CDR2 is SVGAGI. The CDR3 runs to 15 residues. Trimming took 0 bases from V and 1 from J, leaving 9 bases between them. CDR3 loop: CASSYSPVPNTEAFF. The CDR3 nucleotides read TGTGCCAGCAGTTACTCGCCAGTCCCGAACACTGAAGCTTTCTTT.

This clonotype showed up just a few times. The genes are TRBV12-3 or TRBV12-4 and TRBJ1-5; TRBD1 agrees at 9 bases. The V and J ends lost 5 bases and 6 bases, in that order; junction bases with no gene match: 5. The length of the CDR3 is 14 residues. The CDR3 sequence: CASSPGTGSQPQHF. CDR3 nucleotides: TGTGCCAGCAGTCCCGGGACAGGGAGTCAGCCCCAGCATTTT.

CDR3 coding DNA: TGTGCCAGCAGCTGGGGTTTAGGGGGCTTCTTTGAAGCTTTCTTT. Translating gives CASSWGLGGFFEAFF. The chain recombines TRBV5-6 with TRBJ1-1, with TRBD1 matching 7 bases. Trimming took 3 bases from V and 7 from J; bases not matched to a gene: 12. Germline CDR1 and CDR2: SGHDT and YYEEEE. The CDR3 loop spans 15 amino acids. The whole variable domain, filled in from reference TRBV5-6 and TRBJ1-1, reads DAGVTQSPTHLIKTRGQQVTLRCSPKSGHDTVSWYQQALGQGPQFIFQYYEEEERQRGNFPDRFSGHQFPNYSSELNVNALLLGDSALYLCASSWGLGGFFEAFFGQGTRLTVV.

The V gene is TRBV6-2 or TRBV6-3, the J gene TRBJ2-7; TRBD1 is a possible D gene (5 bases). Trimming pared 5 bases from V and 2 bases from J, leaving 25 bases between. Germline loops: CDR1 MNHEY, CDR2 SVGEGT. There are 18 residues in the CDR3. CDR3 nucleotide sequence: TGTGCCAGCAGTCTTAGGGTGACAGCGTGGCAACTCCCCTACGAGCAGTACTTC. Its translation is CASSLRVTAWQLPYEQYF.

This clonotype was seen more than once but under ten times. In DNA form, the CDR3 reads TGTGCCAGCAGTTTATACTCAGGGAGGGGCACAGATACGCAGTATTTT. Its translation is CASSLYSGRGTDTQYF. The rearrangement uses TRBV27 and TRBJ2-3; 7 bases agree with TRBD2. V was pared by 1 base and J by 1 base, with 5 bases of the junction left unmatched. The CDR3 totals 16 residues. Germline-derived CDR1 and CDR2 are MNHEY and SMNVEV (reference sequence).

The chain couples TRBV12-3 or TRBV12-4 to TRBJ1-2; tentative D call: TRBD1 (6 bases). Trimming stripped 7 bases from V and 0 bases from J, with 12 bases between. CDR3 size: 14 residues. The CDR3 nucleotides are TGTGCCAGCAAGTCGGACAGCACTAACTATGGCTACACCTTC. Translation gives CASKSDSTNYGYTF.

The J gene is TRBJ1-1, the V gene TRBV2; D unresolved. Trimming pared 7 bases from V and 0 bases from J, leaving 9 bases between. From germline, CDR1 is SNHLY and CDR2 FYNNEI. The length of the CDR3 is 13 residues. The CDR3 coding sequence is TGTGCCAGCACTAAGGATTTGAACACTGAAGCTTTCTTT. It is translated as CASTKDLNTEAFF.

The gene calls are TRBV4-1 and TRBJ1-2; the D gene is possibly TRBD1 (5 bases). The CDR3 loop spans 14 amino acids. The germline V gene encodes CDR1 MGHRA and CDR2 YSYEKL. Trimming stripped 0 bases from V and 3 bases from J, with 8 bases between. As DNA, the CDR3 is TGCGCCAGCAGCCAAGATCTGGGACACTATGGCTACACCTTC. It is translated as CASSQDLGHYGYTF.

V gene TRBV12-3 or TRBV12-4 combines with J gene TRBJ1-5; D is uncertain. The CDR3 has 12 residues. The V gene lost 4 bases and the J gene lost 7 bases, with 8 bases spanning the gap. The CDR3 reads CASSYPGQPQHF. The CDR3, as DNA: TGTGCCAGCAGTTACCCCGGCCAGCCCCAGCATTTT.

The rearrangement uses TRBV27 and TRBJ1-2, with TRBD1 identical over 9 bases. Trimming took 6 bases from V and 7 from J; bases not matched to a gene: 9. The CDR3 is made up of 14 amino acids. Germline V gene lookup returns CDR1 MNHEY and CDR2 SMNVEV (reference sequence). DNA for the CDR3: TGTGCCAGCAGCCCCCGACAGGGGGGTTTTGGCTACACCTTC. This translates into CASSPRQGGFGYTF.

The chain has TRBV6-1 and TRBJ1-2; 9 bases are shared with TRBD1. This CDR3 contains 15 residues. Trimming removed 1 base from V and 4 bases from J; junction bases left unmatched: 4. Germline V gene data show CDR1 as MNHNS and CDR2 as SASEGT. CDR3 region: CASSEGQGESYGYTF. The CDR3 region has the DNA TGTGCCAGCAGTGAAGGACAGGGGGAATCCTATGGCTACACCTTC.

This clonotype was picked up a small number of times. The CDR3 is CSARMAPREETQYF. The DNA of the CDR3 is TGCAGTGCTAGGATGGCGCCTCGGGAAGAGACCCAGTACTTC. The gene calls are TRBV20-1 and TRBJ2-5; D not resolved. The CDR3 has 14 amino acids. Germline V gives CDR1 DFQATT, CDR2 SNEGSKA (reference sequence). V was clipped by 3 bases and J by 3 bases, with 14 bases between them.

This sequence joins TRBV7-2 and TRBJ1-5, with D unresolved. There are 15 residues in the CDR3. V lost 5 bases, J lost 9 bases, and 20 bases lay in between. Germline lookup yields CDR1 SGHTA and CDR2 FQGNSA. In nucleotides, the CDR3 is TGTGCCAGCAGCGGATGGACGGCCCCAGGACGGCCCCAGCATTTT. Translation: CASSGWTAPGRPQHF.

The chain couples TRBV6-1 to TRBJ1-6; D might be TRBD1 (6 bases). Trimming shortened V by 1 base and J by 6 bases, and 13 bases separated the two germline ends. Germline-derived CDR1 and CDR2 are MNHNS and SASEGT. The CDR3 covers 16 residues. Here the CDR3 reads CASSEEEGRGNSPLHF. CDR3 DNA: TGTGCCAGCAGTGAAGAAGAAGGCAGGGGTAATTCACCCCTCCACTTT.

This chain joins TRBV6-5 and TRBJ1-6; no reliable D call. The germline CDR1 and CDR2 sequences are MNHEY and SVGAGI. The CDR3 covers 13 residues. Trimming cost V 0 bases and J 8 bases, with 5 bases left between them. CDR3 sequence reads: CASSYSIDSPLHF. Written as DNA, the CDR3 is TGTGCCAGCAGTTACTCTATTGATTCACCCCTCCACTTT.

The rearrangement uses TRBV20-1 and TRBJ2-7; maybe TRBD1 (6 bases). CDR3 length: 15 residues. Trimming took off 0 bases at V and 2 bases at J, with 14 bases between the two ends. Germline V lookup: CDR1 DFQATT, CDR2 SNEGSKA (reference sequence). The CDR3 loop reads CSARDLRQDTYEQYF. CDR3 sequence (DNA): TGCAGTGCTAGAGATCTCAGACAGGATACCTACGAGCAGTACTTC.

This clonotype was observed a few times. CDR3 nucleotides: TGTGCCAGCAGTGTAGCGGGGTACCAAGAGACCCAGTACTTC. It translates to CASSVAGYQETQYF. V usage is TRBV6-1 and J usage is TRBJ2-5, with TRBD2 matching over 8 bases. CDR1 and CDR2 from the germline V gene are MNHNS and SASEGT. CDR3 length equals 14 residues. V lost 4 bases and J lost 0; bases outside the gene matches: 1.

This clonotype has a handful of counts. The chain links TRBV7-8 to TRBJ1-1, with TRBD1 identical over 7 bases. The CDR3 runs 14 residues. V lost 3 bases to trimming and J lost 1 base; unmatched junction nucleotides: 2. Germline V lookup: CDR1 SGHVS, CDR2 FQNEAQ. As DNA, the CDR3 is TGTGCCAGCAGCTTGACAGGGTGGAACACTGAAGCTTTCTTT. Translation gives CASSLTGWNTEAFF.

The V gene is TRBV20-1, the J gene TRBJ2-1, with 10 bases that match TRBD2. The CDR3 has 17 amino acids. V dropped 1 base and J dropped 3; count of bases not matched to a gene: 9. Germline-derived CDR1 and CDR2 are DFQATT and SNEGSKA (reference sequence). The CDR3 loop reads CSARALGSGGLYNEQFF. CDR3 bases: TGCAGTGCTAGAGCTTTAGGTAGCGGGGGGCTCTACAATGAGCAGTTCTTC.